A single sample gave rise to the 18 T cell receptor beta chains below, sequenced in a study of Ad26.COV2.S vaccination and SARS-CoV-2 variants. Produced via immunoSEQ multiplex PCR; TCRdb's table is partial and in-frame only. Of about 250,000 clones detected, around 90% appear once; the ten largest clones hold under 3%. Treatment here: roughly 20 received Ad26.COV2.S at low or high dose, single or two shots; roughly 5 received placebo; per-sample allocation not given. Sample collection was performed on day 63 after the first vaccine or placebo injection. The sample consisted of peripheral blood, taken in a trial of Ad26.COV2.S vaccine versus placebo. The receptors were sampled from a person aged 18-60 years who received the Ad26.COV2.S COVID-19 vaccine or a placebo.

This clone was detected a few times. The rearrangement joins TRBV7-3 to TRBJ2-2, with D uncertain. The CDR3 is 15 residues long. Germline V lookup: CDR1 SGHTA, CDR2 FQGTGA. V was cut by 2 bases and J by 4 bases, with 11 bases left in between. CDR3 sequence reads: CASSLSSSPTGELFF. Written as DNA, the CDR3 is TGTGCCAGCAGCTTATCATCGTCCCCCACCGGGGAGCTGTTTTTT.

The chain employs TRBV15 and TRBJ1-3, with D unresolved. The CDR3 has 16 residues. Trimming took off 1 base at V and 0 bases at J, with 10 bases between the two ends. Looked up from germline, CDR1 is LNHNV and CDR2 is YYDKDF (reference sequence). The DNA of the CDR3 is TGTGCCACCAGCAGAGGGGAGGGTGGCTCTGGAAACACCATATATTTT. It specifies CATSRGEGGSGNTIYF.

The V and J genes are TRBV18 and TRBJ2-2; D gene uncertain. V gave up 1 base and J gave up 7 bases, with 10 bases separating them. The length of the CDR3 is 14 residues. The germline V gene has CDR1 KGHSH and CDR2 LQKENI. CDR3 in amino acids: CASSPLSRNGELFF. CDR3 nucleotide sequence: TGTGCCAGCTCACCACTCTCACGTAACGGGGAGCTGTTTTTT.

CDR3 nucleotides: TGTGCCACCAGCAGAGCCCCAATCTACGAGCAGTACTTC. Its protein is CATSRAPIYEQYF. J is TRBJ2-7 and V is TRBV15; D gene unclear. The germline gives CDR1 LNHNV, CDR2 YYDKDF (reference sequence). The length of the CDR3 is 13 residues. V was pared by 1 base and J by 3 bases, with 7 bases between.

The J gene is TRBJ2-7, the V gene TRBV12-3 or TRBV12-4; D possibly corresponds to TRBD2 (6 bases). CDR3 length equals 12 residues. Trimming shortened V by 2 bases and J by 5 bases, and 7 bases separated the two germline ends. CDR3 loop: CASSLRRDEQYV. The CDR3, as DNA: TGTGCCAGCAGTTTACGGAGGGACGAGCAGTACGTC.

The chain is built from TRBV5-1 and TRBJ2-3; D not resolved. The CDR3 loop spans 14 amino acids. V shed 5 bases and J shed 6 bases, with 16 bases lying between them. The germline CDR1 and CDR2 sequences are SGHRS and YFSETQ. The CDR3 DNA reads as TGCGCCAGCAGGGACGGAGTTTCTTTGGATACGCAGTATTTT. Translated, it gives CASRDGVSLDTQYF.

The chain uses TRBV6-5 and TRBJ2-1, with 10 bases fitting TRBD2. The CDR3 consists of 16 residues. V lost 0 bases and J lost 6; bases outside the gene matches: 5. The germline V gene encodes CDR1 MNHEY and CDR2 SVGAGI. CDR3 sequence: CASSYSGSGRLNEQFF. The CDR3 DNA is TGTGCCAGCAGTTACTCTGGTAGCGGGAGGCTCAATGAGCAGTTCTTC.

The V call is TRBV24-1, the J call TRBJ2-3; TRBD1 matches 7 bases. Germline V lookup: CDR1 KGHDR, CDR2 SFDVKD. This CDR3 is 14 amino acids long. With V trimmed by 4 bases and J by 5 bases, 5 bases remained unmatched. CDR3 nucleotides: TGTGCCACCAGTGAGTCGAACAGGGGAGATACGCAGTATTTT. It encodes CATSESNRGDTQYF.

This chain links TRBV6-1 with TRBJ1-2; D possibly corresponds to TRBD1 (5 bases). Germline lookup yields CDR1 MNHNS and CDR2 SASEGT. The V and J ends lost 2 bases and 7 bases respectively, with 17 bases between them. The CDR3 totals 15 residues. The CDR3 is CASSEKSGRVGGYTF. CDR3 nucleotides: TGTGCCAGCAGTGAAAAAAGCGGCAGGGTGGGTGGCTACACCTTC.

The CDR3 loop is CASSTRWTGGNNEQFF. The CDR3 coding sequence is TGTGCCAGCAGCACCCGATGGACAGGGGGTAACAATGAGCAGTTCTTC. This chain uses TRBV5-4 with TRBJ2-1; 10 bases map to TRBD1. The CDR3 loop spans 16 amino acids. Germline loops: CDR1 SGHNT, CDR2 YYREEE (reference sequence). The junction had 9 bases not matched to a gene; V was cut back by 4 bases and J by 5 bases.

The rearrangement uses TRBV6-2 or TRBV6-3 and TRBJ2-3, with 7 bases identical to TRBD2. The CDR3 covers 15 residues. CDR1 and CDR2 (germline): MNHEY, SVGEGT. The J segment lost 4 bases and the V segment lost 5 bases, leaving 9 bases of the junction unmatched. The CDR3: CASSPWGGEADTQYF. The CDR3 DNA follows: TGTGCCAGCAGTCCATGGGGGGGTGAAGCAGATACGCAGTATTTT.

CDR3 DNA: TGTGCCAGCAGCCAAGAGGCCCTGCCGAGCTCTGGAAACACCATATATTTT. Amino acids: CASSQEALPSSGNTIYF. The V and J genes are TRBV4-2 and TRBJ1-3; D not certain. Germline V gene data show CDR1 as LGHNA and CDR2 as YNFKEQ. Trimming left V 0 bases short and J 0 bases short, with 12 bases between. The CDR3 is 17 amino acids.

In DNA, the CDR3 is TGTGCCAGCAGCTTCGGGACAGGTCACACTGAAGCTTTCTTT. Protein: CASSFGTGHTEAFF. The rearrangement links TRBV7-2 to TRBJ1-1; 8 nucleotides line up with TRBD1. Per the germline V gene, CDR1 is SGHTA and CDR2 is FQGNSA. V shed 3 bases, J shed 3 bases, and the junction held 3 bases outside the gene matches. The CDR3 covers 14 residues.

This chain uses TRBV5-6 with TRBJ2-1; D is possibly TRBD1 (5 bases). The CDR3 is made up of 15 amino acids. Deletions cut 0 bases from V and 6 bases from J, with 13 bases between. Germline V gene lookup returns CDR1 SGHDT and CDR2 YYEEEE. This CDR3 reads CASSLVLTALNEQFF. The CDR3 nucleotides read TGTGCCAGCAGCTTGGTATTGACAGCCCTCAATGAGCAGTTCTTC.

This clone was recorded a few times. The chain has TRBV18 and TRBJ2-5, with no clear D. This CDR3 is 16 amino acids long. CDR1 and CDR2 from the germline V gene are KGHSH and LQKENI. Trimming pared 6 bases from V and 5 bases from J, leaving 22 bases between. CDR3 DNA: TGTGCCAGCTCCCTAACCCGGGCCTCCGGGCGGGAGACCCAGTACTTC. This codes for CASSLTRASGRETQYF.

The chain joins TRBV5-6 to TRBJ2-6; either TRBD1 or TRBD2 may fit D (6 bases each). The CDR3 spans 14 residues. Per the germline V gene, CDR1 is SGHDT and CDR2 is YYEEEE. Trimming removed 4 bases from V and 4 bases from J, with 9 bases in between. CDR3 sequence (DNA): TGTGCCAGCAGCCCGGGGGCGGGGGCCAACGTCCTGACTTTC. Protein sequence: CASSPGAGANVLTF. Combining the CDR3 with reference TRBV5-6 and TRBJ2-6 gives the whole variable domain DAGVTQSPTHLIKTRGQQVTLRCSPKSGHDTVSWYQQALGQGPQFIFQYYEEEERQRGNFPDRFSGHQFPNYSSELNVNALLLGDSALYLCASSPGAGANVLTFGAGSRLTVL.

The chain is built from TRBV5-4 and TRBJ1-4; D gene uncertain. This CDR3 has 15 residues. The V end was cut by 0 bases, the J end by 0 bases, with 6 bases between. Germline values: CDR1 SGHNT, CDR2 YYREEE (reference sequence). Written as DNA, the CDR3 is TGTGCCAGCAGCTTGGAACAGACAACTAATGAAAAACTGTTTTTT. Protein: CASSLEQTTNEKLFF.

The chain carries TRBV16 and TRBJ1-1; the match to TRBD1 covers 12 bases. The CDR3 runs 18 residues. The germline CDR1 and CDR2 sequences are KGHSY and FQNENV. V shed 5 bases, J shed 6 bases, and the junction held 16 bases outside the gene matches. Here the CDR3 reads CASSFSSGQGAFGAEAFF. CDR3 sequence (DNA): TGTGCCAGCAGCTTTTCGTCGGGACAGGGGGCCTTCGGGGCTGAAGCTTTCTTT.